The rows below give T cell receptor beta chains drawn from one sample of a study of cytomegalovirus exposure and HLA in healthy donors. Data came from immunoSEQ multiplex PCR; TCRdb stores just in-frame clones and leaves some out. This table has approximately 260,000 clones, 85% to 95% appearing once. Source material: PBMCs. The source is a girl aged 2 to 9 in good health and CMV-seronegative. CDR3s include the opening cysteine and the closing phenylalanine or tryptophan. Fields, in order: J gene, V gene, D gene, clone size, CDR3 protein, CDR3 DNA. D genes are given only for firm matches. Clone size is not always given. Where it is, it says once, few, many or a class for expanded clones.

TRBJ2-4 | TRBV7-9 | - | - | CASSEELAKNIQYF | TGTGCCAGCAGCGAAGAACTAGCCAAAAACATTCAGTACTTC
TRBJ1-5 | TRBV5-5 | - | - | CASSLAVYNQPQHF | TGTGCCAGCAGCTTGGCGGTTTACAATCAGCCCCAGCATTTT
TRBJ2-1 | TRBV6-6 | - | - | CASSYLGTLQFF | TGTGCCAGCAGTTACCTCGGGACTTTGCAGTTCTTC
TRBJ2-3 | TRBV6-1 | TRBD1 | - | CASSGARDRRGDTQYF | TGTGCCAGCAGTGGAGCAAGGGACAGGAGGGGAGATACGCAGTATTTT
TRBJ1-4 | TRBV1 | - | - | CTSSSRRWNNEKLFF | TGCACCAGCAGCAGTAGGAGATGGAATAATGAAAAACTGTTTTTT
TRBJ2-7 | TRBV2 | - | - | CASSEYTHSYEQYF | TGTGCCAGCAGTGAATATACACATTCCTACGAGCAGTACTTC
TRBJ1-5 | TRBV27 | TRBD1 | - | CASSGTGGNQPQHF | TGTGCCAGCAGTGGGACAGGGGGGAATCAGCCCCAGCATTTT
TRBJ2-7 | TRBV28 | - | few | CASSLIQTDEQYF | TGTGCCAGCAGTTTAATACAGACCGACGAGCAGTACTTC
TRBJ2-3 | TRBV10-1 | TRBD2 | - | CASSDGLAGAGDTQYF | TGCGCCAGCAGTGACGGGCTAGCGGGAGCGGGAGATACGCAGTATTTT
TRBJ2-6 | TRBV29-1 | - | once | CSVYSGANVLTF | TGCAGCGTTTACTCTGGGGCCAACGTCCTGACTTTC
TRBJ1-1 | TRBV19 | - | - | CASSTEGGVRLTEAFF | TGTGCCAGTAGTACCGAGGGCGGGGTCCGGTTAACTGAAGCTTTCTTT
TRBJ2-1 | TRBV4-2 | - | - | CASSQDLNEQFF | TGTGCCAGCAGCCAAGATCTAAATGAGCAGTTCTTC
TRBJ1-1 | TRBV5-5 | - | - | CASSHYLNTEAFF | TGTGCCAGCAGCCACTACTTGAACACTGAAGCTTTCTTT
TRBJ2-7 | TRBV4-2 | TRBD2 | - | CASSRSGLAGVSSYEQYF | TGTGCCAGCAGCCGATCGGGACTAGCGGGGGTTTCCTCCTACGAGCAGTACTTC
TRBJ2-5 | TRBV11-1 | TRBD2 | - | CASSTTSGAQETQYF | TGTGCCAGCAGCACGACTAGCGGGGCTCAAGAGACCCAGTACTTC
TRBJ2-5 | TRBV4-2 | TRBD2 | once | CASSLTSGRAEETQYF | TGTGCCAGCAGCCTGACTAGCGGGAGGGCCGAGGAGACCCAGTACTTC
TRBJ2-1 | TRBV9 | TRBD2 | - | CASSVKSGGASEQFF | TGTGCCAGCAGCGTAAAGAGCGGGGGGGCCTCTGAGCAGTTCTTC
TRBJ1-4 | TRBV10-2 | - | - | CASSENKPYEKLFF | TGCGCCAGCAGTGAAAACAAACCCTATGAAAAACTGTTTTTT
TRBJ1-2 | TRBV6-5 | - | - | CASSPQGWGDGYTF | TGTGCCAGCAGTCCTCAGGGGTGGGGCGATGGCTACACCTTC
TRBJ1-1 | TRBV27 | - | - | CASSSAGLGPEAFF | TGTGCCAGCAGTTCTGCGGGGTTAGGACCTGAAGCTTTCTTT
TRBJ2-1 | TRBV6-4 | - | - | CASSDSEEGNEQFF | TGTGCCAGCAGTGACTCCGAGGAGGGGAATGAGCAGTTCTTC
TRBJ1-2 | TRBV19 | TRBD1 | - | CASSTSQKTGAGGYTF | TGTGCCAGTAGTACCTCGCAAAAGACAGGGGCGGGGGGCTACACCTTC
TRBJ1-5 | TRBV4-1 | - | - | CASSQVHFRGSNQPQHF | TGCGCCAGCAGCCAAGTTCATTTTCGGGGTAGCAATCAGCCCCAGCATTTT
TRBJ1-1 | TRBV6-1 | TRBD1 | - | CASSALGQGAVNTEAFF | TGTGCCAGCAGTGCCCTCGGACAGGGGGCTGTGAACACTGAAGCTTTCTTT
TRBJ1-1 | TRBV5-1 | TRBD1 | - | CASSLGGTGTTEAFF | TGCGCCAGCAGCTTGGGAGGGACAGGGACGACTGAAGCTTTCTTT